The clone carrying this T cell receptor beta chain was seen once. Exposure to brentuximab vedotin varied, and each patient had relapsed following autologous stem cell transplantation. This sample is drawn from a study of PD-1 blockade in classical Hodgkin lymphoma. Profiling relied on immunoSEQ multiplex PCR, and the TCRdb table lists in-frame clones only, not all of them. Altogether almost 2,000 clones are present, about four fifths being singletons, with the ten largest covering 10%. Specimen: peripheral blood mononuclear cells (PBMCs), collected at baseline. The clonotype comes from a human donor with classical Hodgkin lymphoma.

CDR3: CASSSRTGRGETQYF. CDR3 DNA: TGTGCCAGCAGCTCGCGGACAGGGAGGGGAGAGACCCAGTACTTC. This rearrangement joins TRBV7-9 to TRBJ2-5, with D possibly being TRBD1 (8 bases). Trimming took off 4 bases at V and 4 bases at J, with 16 bases between the two ends. Looked up from germline, CDR1 is SEHNR and CDR2 is FQNEAQ (reference sequence). The CDR3 loop spans 15 amino acids.